This T cell receptor beta chain was identified in a study of OX40 agonist ivuxolimab in advanced cancers. Looking at the study overall: Patients receiving dose escalation had hepatocellular carcinoma, melanoma, renal cell or head and neck cancer. People who had prior anti-PD-1, anti-PD-L1 or anti-CTLA-4 therapy could take part, and 35% to 50% had some. Study-level points and caveats: Relative to CD4+, CD8+ T cells held more expanded clones on average.

Germline lookup yields CDR1 SGHVS and CDR2 FQNEAQ. Trimming cost V 5 bases and J 7 bases, with 20 bases left between them. The length of the CDR3 is 16 residues. Autoimmune disease history or systemic immunosuppression was exclusionary. Worth noting for this clone: What it recognizes is unknown.

Profiled with immunoSEQ multiplex PCR; TCRdb holds only in-frame clones, not every one. The sample lists approximately 60,000 clones, about 80% occurring once. The receptor comes from an adult with an advanced solid tumor such as melanoma, head and neck, liver or kidney cancer. The sample consisted of CD4+ or CD8+ T cells sorted from blood, taken in a trial of the OX40 agonist ivuxolimab. The rearrangement uses TRBV7-8 and TRBJ1-4, with a weak D call TRBD1 (6 bases). CDR3 nucleotide sequence: TGTGCCAGCAGCCTCCGGGGGGGCGGAGCGAGTGAAAAACTGTTTTTT. It encodes CASSLRGGGASEKLFF.